This T cell receptor beta chain appears in the sequencing data of a study of shared clonotypes between healthy human individuals. This CDR3 is built from 17 residues. Trimming took 1 base from V and 0 from J, leaving 10 bases between them. Germline V lookup: CDR1 MGHRA, CDR2 YSYEKL. TCRdb's table, derived via immunoSEQ multiplex PCR, lists solely in-frame clones and lacks some. Of roughly 2.5 million clones detected, more than 80% appear once; the ten largest clones hold 0.11% to 0.15%. This TCR was sampled from a man aged 18-30 years in good health. Sequenced sample: naive CD4+ T cells sorted from blood. Documented subset: CD45RA+ positively selected. The chain is built from TRBV4-1 and TRBJ2-6, with TRBD1 as a possible D gene (5 bases). The CDR3 nucleotides read TGCGCCAGCAGCCAAGTGTCAGGGAACTCTGGGGCCAACGTCCTGACTTTC. Translated: CASSQVSGNSGANVLTF.